This T cell receptor (beta chain) was documented in a study of T cell responses to AZD1222 COVID-19 vaccine. CDR3 length: 15 amino acids. Germline CDR1 reads SGHKS; CDR2 reads YYEKEE (reference sequence). Trimming removed 0 bases from V and 7 bases from J, with 16 bases in between. Generated by immunoSEQ multiplex PCR, the TCRdb table keeps only in-frame clones and is missing some. The table lists 150,000 to 200,000 clones, 85% to 95% of them singletons. Material: peripheral blood, obtained on day 0 of AZD1222 vaccination. This receptor was taken from an adult in good health. The rearrangement links TRBV5-5 to TRBJ1-1, with D hard to call. The CDR3 protein is CASSLGAWNKGEAFF. As DNA, the CDR3 is TGTGCCAGCAGCTTGGGGGCGTGGAATAAGGGTGAAGCTTTCTTT. Full variable domain (remainder filled in from reference TRBV5-5 and TRBJ1-1): DAGVTQSPTHLIKTRGQQVTLRCSPISGHKSVSWYQQVLGQGPQFIFQYYEKEERGRGNFPDRFSARQFPNYSSELNVNALLLGDSALYLCASSLGAWNKGEAFFGQGTRLTVV.